The rows below give T cell receptor beta chains drawn from one sample of a study of shared clonotypes between healthy human individuals. The repertoire was sequenced with immunoSEQ multiplex PCR; TCRdb's copy has only in-frame clones and lacks some. The sample holds just over 2,000,000 clones, roughly 95% seen once. The sequenced material came from naive CD8+ T cells sorted from blood. The receptors were sampled from a man younger than 30 in good health. Both conserved end residues are part of each CDR3. D genes are given only for firm matches. Size is stated for part of the rows, as once, few or many counts, or as a class when the clone is expanded.

j_call	v_call	d_call	clone_size	cdr3_aa	cdr3_nt
TRBJ2-5	TRBV28	-	-	CASRHRPPQETQYF	TGTGCCAGCAGACACAGGCCCCCACAAGAGACCCAGTACTTC
TRBJ2-7	TRBV28	-	-	CASSLRTVYEQYF	TGTGCCAGCAGTTTAAGGACAGTCTACGAGCAGTACTTC
TRBJ2-1	TRBV27	-	-	CASGTDNNEQFF	TGTGCCAGCGGGACTGATAACAATGAGCAGTTCTTC
TRBJ1-5	TRBV27	-	once	CASSFRQYNQPQHF	TGTGCCAGCAGTTTCCGACAGTACAATCAGCCCCAGCATTTT
TRBJ2-1	TRBV11-3	-	-	CASSLGTIDEQFF	TGTGCCAGCAGCTTAGGGACTATTGATGAGCAGTTCTTC
TRBJ2-2	TRBV27	-	-	CASSLYEGTGELFF	TGTGCCAGCAGTTTATATGAGGGAACAGGGGAGCTGTTTTTT
TRBJ1-1	TRBV4-1	-	-	CASSQVGSADSEAFF	TGCGCCAGCAGCCAAGTGGGATCAGCAGACAGTGAAGCTTTCTTT
TRBJ1-2	TRBV2	-	-	CASSAGDEIGYTF	TGTGCCAGCAGTGCGGGGGACGAAATCGGCTACACCTTC
TRBJ2-7	TRBV7-8	-	-	CASSLALGGAPYEQYF	TGTGCCAGCAGCTTAGCGCTAGGGGGGGCTCCCTACGAGCAGTACTTC
TRBJ2-7	TRBV27	-	-	CASSLSAGAEHPYEQYF	TGTGCCAGCAGCTTATCGGCTGGGGCCGAACACCCCTACGAGCAGTACTTC
TRBJ2-3	TRBV10-3	-	-	CAIAPGSDTQYF	TGTGCCATCGCACCGGGATCAGATACGCAGTATTTT
TRBJ2-4	TRBV30	-	-	CAWRIGVGAKNIQYF	TGTGCCTGGAGGATCGGGGTGGGGGCCAAAAACATTCAGTACTTC
TRBJ1-2	TRBV6-5	-	-	CASSYSTGVKVGYTF	TGTGCCAGCAGTTACTCGACGGGGGTGAAGGTTGGCTACACCTTC
TRBJ2-5	TRBV7-9	-	-	CASSPGSRETQYF	TGTGCCAGCAGCCCAGGGTCCAGAGAGACCCAGTACTTC
TRBJ2-6	TRBV27	-	-	CASTERSNPWANVLTF	TGTGCCTCCACTGAACGGAGTAACCCCTGGGCCAACGTCCTGACTTTC
TRBJ2-6	TRBV27	-	-	CASSPTGSGANVLTF	TGTGCCAGCAGTCCTACAGGGAGTGGGGCCAACGTCCTGACTTTC
TRBJ2-1	TRBV1	-	-	CTSSWGGREWNEQFF	TGCACCAGCAGCTGGGGAGGGCGGGAGTGGAATGAGCAGTTCTTC
TRBJ2-5	TRBV7-9	TRBD2	-	CASSPQAGGETQYF	TGTGCCAGCAGCCCCCAGGCGGGGGGGGAGACCCAGTACTTC
TRBJ2-3	TRBV11-1	-	-	CASSPRLGSTDTQYF	TGTGCCAGCAGCCCCCGGTTGGGGAGCACAGATACGCAGTATTTT
TRBJ2-1	TRBV11-2	-	-	CASSFGLEYEQFF	TGTGCCAGCAGCTTTGGCCTGGAGTATGAGCAGTTCTTC
TRBJ2-4	TRBV4-1	-	-	CASSQQIAKNIQYF	TGCGCCAGCAGCCAACAGATAGCCAAAAACATTCAGTACTTC
TRBJ2-7	TRBV5-1	TRBD1	-	CASSFPGQGSYEQYF	TGCGCCAGCAGCTTCCCTGGACAGGGATCCTACGAGCAGTACTTC
TRBJ2-3	TRBV19	-	-	CASSIQGDGTDTQYF	TGTGCCAGTAGTATTCAGGGCGATGGCACAGATACGCAGTATTTT
TRBJ1-2	TRBV29-1	-	-	CSVEERGGPYGYTF	TGCAGCGTTGAAGAACGGGGGGGGCCGTATGGCTACACCTTC
TRBJ2-1	TRBV13	-	-	CASSFLDLDEQFF	TGTGCCAGCAGCTTCCTAGATCTCGATGAGCAGTTCTTC
TRBJ2-6	TRBV6-1	-	-	CASSGGREQSRANVLTF	TGTGCCAGCAGTGGTGGAAGGGAACAAAGTCGGGCCAACGTCCTGACTTTC
TRBJ1-6	TRBV27	-	-	CASSFVVGGSSYNSPLHF	TGTGCCAGCAGTTTTGTAGTGGGGGGCAGCTCCTATAATTCACCCCTCCACTTT
TRBJ1-1	TRBV27	-	-	CASSFGGLSTEAFF	TGTGCCAGCAGTTTTGGTGGATTAAGCACTGAAGCTTTCTTT
TRBJ1-2	TRBV2	-	-	CASSLDSEGYTF	TGTGCCAGCAGCCTAGATTCGGAAGGCTACACCTTC
TRBJ1-6	TRBV4-3	TRBD1	once	CASSQDSLGGNGSPLHF	TGCGCCAGCAGCCAAGACTCCTTAGGGGGCAATGGGTCACCCCTCCACTTT
TRBJ1-5	TRBV6-4	-	-	CASSDSKQLNSNQPQHF	TGTGCCAGCAGTGACTCGAAACAGTTGAATAGCAATCAGCCCCAGCATTTT
TRBJ1-1	TRBV4-1	-	-	CASSPLGAETEAFF	TGCGCCAGCAGCCCCCTAGGTGCGGAAACTGAAGCTTTCTTT
TRBJ2-7	TRBV6-1	-	-	CASSEIGQRIDEQYF	TGTGCCAGCAGTGAAATAGGACAGAGGATCGACGAGCAGTACTTC
TRBJ2-1	TRBV4-3	-	once	CASSQAEAESSYNEQFF	TGCGCCAGCAGCCAAGCTGAGGCGGAGAGCTCCTACAATGAGCAGTTCTTC
TRBJ2-1	TRBV10-3	TRBD1	-	CAISQGDEQFF	TGTGCCATCAGTCAGGGGGATGAGCAGTTCTTC
TRBJ2-1	TRBV27	TRBD1	-	CASSLLDRVVNEQFF	TGTGCCAGCAGTTTATTGGACAGGGTGGTCAATGAGCAGTTCTTC
TRBJ2-3	TRBV2	TRBD1	once	CASSAGQGTDTQYF	TGTGCCAGCAGCGCTGGACAGGGGACAGATACGCAGTATTTT
TRBJ2-7	TRBV5-1	-	-	CASHNLDSLEQYF	TGCGCCAGCCATAATCTCGACAGCCTCGAGCAGTACTTC
TRBJ2-3	TRBV29-1	-	once	CSVEEWGDRTTDTQYF	TGCAGCGTTGAAGAGTGGGGGGACAGAACCACAGATACGCAGTATTTT
TRBJ2-7	TRBV19	-	once	CASSIRGSSYEQYF	TGTGCCAGTAGTATTCGGGGCAGCTCCTACGAGCAGTACTTC
TRBJ2-7	TRBV4-1	TRBD2	-	CASSQEKRGGDEQYF	TGCGCCAGCAGCCAAGAGAAGCGGGGGGGCGACGAGCAGTACTTC
TRBJ2-1	TRBV7-9	TRBD1	-	CASSNSGTGENEQFF	TGTGCCAGCAGCAACTCCGGGACAGGGGAGAATGAGCAGTTCTTC
TRBJ2-1	TRBV27	-	-	CASSPRKLSSDDNEQFF	TGTGCCAGCAGTCCCCGTAAGTTGTCTAGCGATGACAATGAGCAGTTCTTC
TRBJ1-5	TRBV4-3	-	-	CASSQDRGISNQPQHF	TGCGCCAGCAGCCAAGATCGCGGGATTAGCAATCAGCCCCAGCATTTT
TRBJ2-7	TRBV13	TRBD2	-	CASSLLAGGLEQYF	TGTGCCAGCAGCCTACTAGCGGGGGGCTTGGAGCAGTACTTC
TRBJ2-3	TRBV13	-	-	CASLLRRAGTDTQYF	TGTGCCAGCCTCTTACGGCGGGCCGGCACAGATACGCAGTATTTT
TRBJ2-7	TRBV2	TRBD2	-	CASSGEATSGSYEQYF	TGTGCCAGCAGTGGTGAGGCGACTAGCGGGAGCTACGAGCAGTACTTC
TRBJ1-2	TRBV4-3	TRBD1	few	CASSQGQGYGYTF	TGCGCCAGCAGCCAAGGACAGGGATATGGCTACACCTTC
TRBJ1-1	TRBV21-1	-	-	CASGNLPGQGHKAFF	TGTGCCAGCGGGAATCTTCCGGGACAGGGACATAAAGCTTTCTTT
TRBJ1-5	TRBV9	-	-	CASSVAGDQPQHF	TGTGCCAGCAGCGTAGCCGGGGATCAGCCCCAGCATTTT
TRBJ1-2	TRBV9	-	-	CASSVSDRGLGYTF	TGTGCCAGCAGCGTCTCGGACCGTGGACTTGGCTACACCTTC
TRBJ1-1	TRBV9	-	-	CASSVVTGGTEAFF	TGTGCCAGCAGCGTAGTGACGGGGGGCACTGAAGCTTTCTTT
TRBJ2-6	TRBV19	-	-	CASTWDSGANVLTF	TGTGCCAGTACGTGGGACTCTGGGGCCAACGTCCTGACTTTC
TRBJ1-2	TRBV11-2	-	-	CASSLDSGIGYTF	TGTGCCAGCAGCTTAGACTCCGGAATTGGCTACACCTTC
TRBJ2-7	TRBV28	TRBD1	-	CASDREFGEQYF	TGTGCCTCGGACAGGGAGTTCGGCGAGCAGTACTTC
TRBJ2-2	TRBV4-3	-	-	CASSQEWVGQTNTGELFF	TGCGCCAGCAGCCAAGAATGGGTGGGGCAGACGAACACCGGGGAGCTGTTTTTT
TRBJ2-1	TRBV7-9	-	-	CASSGPQVDNEQFF	TGTGCCAGCAGCGGTCCCCAGGTGGACAATGAGCAGTTCTTC